This entry concerns a single T cell receptor beta chain. This sample was taken from a study of PD-L1 blockade in urothelial cancer. Overall study context: Samples of blood were analyzed 3 weeks (second dose) and 6 weeks after treatment start. Among blood samples, the median T cell count was about 130,000.

Sequenced by immunoSEQ multiplex PCR; TCRdb stores in-frame clones only, minus some. The data hold about 74,000 clones, with about 90% observed a single time. The germline V gene encodes CDR1 SGHTA and CDR2 FQGTGA. Deletions cut 3 bases from V and 0 bases from J, with 4 bases between. CDR3 length equals 13 residues. Noted time point: pretreatment peripheral blood. This specimen consisted of PBMCs, obtained around atezolizumab (anti-PD-L1) treatment. This clonotype was obtained from a man between 70 and 80 years old with urothelial cancer. The chain uses TRBV7-3 and TRBJ2-3, with no clear D. The CDR3, as DNA: TGTGCCAGCAGCTTCGGTAGCACAGATACGCAGTATTTT. Translated, it gives CASSFGSTDTQYF.